The entry that follows covers one T cell receptor (beta chain) sequence. Its antigen is unknown. Looked up from germline, CDR1 is MNHEY and CDR2 is SVGAGI. V lost 0 bases and J 4 bases, leaving 9 bases between the germline ends. CDR3 length equals 14 residues. Documented time point: 20-29 weeks after completion of therapy. This sample is part of a study of T cell therapy after organ transplantation. The protocol was immunoSEQ multiplex PCR, while the TCRdb copy is restricted to in-frame clones and leaves out a portion. The table lists 20,000 to 25,000 clones, around 83% of them singletons. This TCR came from a human patient who had received a solid organ transplant and had CMV disease. Some T cells may be transferred from the graft donor. The chain uses TRBV6-5 and TRBJ1-2; D ambiguous. The material was CD8+ T cells from blood, obtained after autologous CMV-specific T cell therapy. DNA for the CDR3: TGTGCCAGCAGTTACTCGAGCGGTGCCTATGGCTACACCTTC. Translating it yields CASSYSSGAYGYTF.